These 3 T cell receptor beta chains originate from one sample sequenced in a study of blood T cell repertoires in COVID-19. Method: immunoSEQ multiplex PCR; TCRdb's copy keeps in-frame clones and lacks some. Among about 180,000 clones listed, around four fifths were seen once. The sample taken for sequencing was peripheral blood. The origin of the receptors is a woman aged 40 to 55 with COVID-19, enrolled during active disease.

The chain employs TRBV10-3 and TRBJ1-2, with 10 bases aligning to TRBD1. The length of the CDR3 is 13 residues. Germline CDR1 ENHRY, CDR2 SYGVKD. V lost 8 bases and J lost 2; bases outside the gene matches: 2. The CDR3 nucleotides read TGTGCCATCGGGACAGGGGAGAACTATGGCTACACCTTC. The encoded protein is CAIGTGENYGYTF.

The chain couples TRBV19 to TRBJ1-3; D is uncertain. The V end was cut by 5 bases, the J end by 0 bases, with 20 bases between. CDR1 is LNHDA and CDR2 is SQIVND in the germline V gene (reference sequence). The CDR3 sequence is 18 residues long. CDR3 sequence (DNA): TGTGCCAGTAGTCCCCAAAGGTTCCGGAGGACCTCTGGAAACACCATATATTTT. This translates into CASSPQRFRRTSGNTIYF.

This clone was found a few times. This chain links TRBV5-1 with TRBJ1-2; 11 nucleotides match TRBD1. The CDR3 has 15 amino acids. V was clipped by 7 bases and J by 8 bases; unmatched bases: 13. CDR1 is SGHRS, CDR2 YFSETQ, per germline. The CDR3 DNA sequence: TGCGCCAGCTCCGGACAGGGGGCGAAGGCGGGCGGCTACACCTTC. Its protein product is CASSGQGAKAGGYTF.